This T cell receptor (beta chain) was recovered during a study of cytomegalovirus exposure and HLA in healthy donors. PCR amplification relied on 60 Vbeta primers (plus 13 Jbeta primers). Generated by immunoSEQ multiplex PCR, the TCRdb table keeps only in-frame clones and is missing some. Here the sample spans about 130,000 clones, about 10% being singletons. Trimming removed 3 bases from V and 10 bases from J; junction bases left unmatched: 6. CDR1 and CDR2 from the germline V gene are LNHDA and SQIVND (reference sequence). The CDR3 has 14 amino acids. The chain is built from TRBV19 and TRBJ2-1; TRBD1 agrees at 10 bases. The receptor was isolated from a woman aged 18-29 years in good health and CMV-seropositive. Sequencing was carried out using PBMCs. This CDR3 reads CASSMGTGVVEQFF. In DNA, the CDR3 is TGTGCCAGTAGTATGGGGACAGGGGTGGTGGAGCAGTTCTTC.